This TCR beta chain stems from a study of blood T cell repertoires in COVID-19 (dated by TCRdb to the early 2020s). Regarding the study in general: Samples from collaborators originated in the United States, Italy and Spain and spanned both the acute and convalescent phases of COVID-19. The prospective study material was composed of cDNA or gDNA derived from T cells, B-cell-depleted T cells, or PBMCs. Deeply sampled blood TCRbeta repertoires from subjects exposed to, actively infected with, or recovered from COVID-19 were included in the dataset. The repertoires were released in a freely available public database intended as a resource for research on the immune response to SARS-CoV-2. The samples were drawn from the first 160 participants of the ongoing ImmuneRACE study and from roughly 1,300 subjects provided by 6 global collaborators. Sample metadata almost always included a de-identified subject ID, COVID-19 status, age in years and sex. Where available, HLA class I and class II types were taken from metadata supplied by the sample provider and were not determined by assay-based typing.

Collaborating institutions collected whole blood in K2EDTA tubes following their own protocols. Collaborator samples were shipped for TCRbeta analysis as frozen whole blood, isolated PBMCs, or DNA extracted from either sample type. Note on this clone: Its binding antigen is unknown. Base quality data are lacking; no much larger clone is found one base away.

What the work shows at the level of the full study, not this receptor alone: Clinical and demographic metadata were provided uncurated, with the amount varying by source and participant.

The immunoSEQ Assay, a bias-controlled multiplex PCR, was used to amplify TCRbeta CDR3 regions from genomic DNA. In the paper's pipeline: Nucleated cell counts per sample were estimated from amplification of reference gene primers within the assay. To quantify the absolute abundance of each unique TCRbeta CDR3 rearrangement, sequence reads were collapsed and filtered. For each sample, productive Simpson clonality was calculated as the square root of Simpson's diversity index over productive rearrangements. TCRdb provides this immuneACCESS table in a form limited to in-frame rearrangements. Some clones are lacking; in checked studies, under half of them reflect an unresolved V gene, and why the rest are absent is not known. The DNA was the basis for D and trimming; V, J and clone size are from that table. Recorded for this sample are roughly 150,000 clones; roughly 80% of them occurred a single time. In total, the top ten clones hold around 2.8% of the sample.

The V end loses 3 bases and the J end loses 2 bases, and a stretch of 18 bases separates them. CDR1 and CDR2 were assigned from the germline V gene as SGDLS and YYNGEE. Counted from cysteine to phenylalanine, this CDR3 has 16 amino acids. The CDR3 DNA has 48 bases and is translated from base 1. This chain joins TRBV9 to TRBJ2-7; the D segment could be TRBD2, given 6 matching bases. The specimen was peripheral blood. The receptor's source is a man in his 70s with acute or convalescent COVID-19. The bases read TGTGCCAGCAGCGCATACTCTAGCGCCCCTACCTACGAGCAGTACTTC. This gives the protein CASSAYSSAPTYEQYF. Reference TRBV9 and TRBJ2-7 genes cover what lies past the CDR3, so the full variable domain is DSGVTQTPKHLITATGQRVTLRCSPRSGDLSVYWYQQSLDQGLQFLIQYYNGEERAKGNILERFSAQQFPDLHSELNLSSLELGDSALYFCASSAYSSAPTYEQYFGPGTRLTVT.